Below, 32 T cell receptor beta chains from the same sample are listed, as sequenced in a study of T cells after yellow fever vaccination. A single record per CDR3 protein comes from TCRdb applying MiXCR to the 5' RACE reads. Of 300,000 to 350,000 distinct CDR3 sequences in the sample, about 8.3% were seen once. Here the sequenced sample was PBMCs, taken roughly 45 days after the first yellow fever vaccination. The receptor source for this set is a man between 18 and 35 years old who received the YFV17D yellow fever vaccine.

This clonotype was picked up a small number of times. CDR3 in amino acids: CAISSGTGGAGQDTQYF. The CDR3, as DNA: TGTGCCATCAGTTCCGGGACAGGGGGCGCAGGTCAAGATACGCAGTATTTT. The chain links TRBV10-3 to TRBJ2-3; 12 positions agree with TRBD1. The CDR3 covers 17 residues. From germline, CDR1 is ENHRY and CDR2 SYGVKD. V lost 5 bases to trimming and J lost 5 bases; unmatched junction nucleotides: 11.

This clonotype has only a few counts. The chain is built from TRBV6-1 and TRBJ1-1; no firm D call. V was shortened by 6 bases and J by 5 bases, with 13 bases between the two germline ends. The CDR3 runs to 13 residues. CDR1 is MNHNS and CDR2 is SASEGT in the germline V gene. Here the CDR3 reads CASSRPGGTEAFF. DNA of the CDR3: TGTGCCAGCAGCAGACCTGGTGGGACTGAAGCTTTCTTT.

This chain joins TRBV6-2 or TRBV6-3 and TRBJ2-7; 13 bases map to TRBD2. Germline CDR1 is MNHEY and CDR2 is SVGEGT. CDR3 length equals 18 residues. The V gene end was trimmed by 6 bases and the J gene end by 6 bases; junction bases not matched to a gene: 17. CDR3 nucleotide sequence: TGTGCCAGCAGCCGTACTAGCGGGGGGGCCGGGACTCTCGGCGAGCAGTACTTC. It translates to CASSRTSGGAGTLGEQYF.

This clonotype was seen only a few times. V is TRBV5-1 and J is TRBJ1-2, with D perhaps TRBD1 (5 bases). The germline V and J ends were trimmed by 4 bases and 2 bases, with 12 bases remaining between them. CDR3 length: 14 amino acids. Germline lookup yields CDR1 SGHRS and CDR2 YFSETQ. The CDR3 loop is CASSGTTANYGYTF. CDR3 nucleotide sequence: TGCGCCAGCAGCGGCACGACAGCGAACTATGGCTACACCTTC.

This clonotype was seen a few times. This chain uses TRBV7-2 with TRBJ2-5; D possibly matches TRBD1 or TRBD2 (5 bases each). Trimming took off 8 bases at V and 3 bases at J, with 16 bases between the two ends. The CDR3 consists of 14 residues. Germline CDR1 and CDR2: SGHTA and FQGNSA. The CDR3 protein is CASAKSMGEETQYF. Here the CDR3 DNA reads TGTGCCAGCGCTAAGTCGATGGGGGAAGAGACCCAGTACTTC.

This clonotype has more than one count but fewer than ten. V and J are TRBV7-2 and TRBJ1-2; D unresolved. V lost 0 bases and J 2 bases, leaving 10 bases between the germline ends. The CDR3 loop spans 15 amino acids. The germline gives CDR1 SGHTA, CDR2 FQGNSA. The CDR3 loop is CASSLARSSNYGYTF. CDR3 in DNA: TGTGCCAGCAGCTTAGCAAGGTCGAGCAACTATGGCTACACCTTC.

This clonotype was counted between two and nine times. The rearrangement uses TRBV20-1 and TRBJ1-2; D call uncertain. The CDR3 totals 15 residues. Germline assignment: CDR1 DFQATT and CDR2 SNEGSKA (reference sequence). V shed 1 base and J shed 4 bases, with 16 bases lying between them. In DNA form, the CDR3 reads TGCAGTGCTAGAGTGGGTTCGGCTCTTAGCTATGGCTACACCTTC. Encoded protein: CSARVGSALSYGYTF.

This clonotype was picked up many times. CDR3 in DNA: TGTGCCAGCAGCCTCCAAGAAGACAGGAAGCAGTTCTTC. Protein sequence: CASSLQEDRKQFF. The chain employs TRBV13 and TRBJ2-1, with a possible D match to TRBD1 (6 bases). V lost 5 bases and J lost 11, with 16 bases in between. The CDR3 length is 13 residues. Looked up from germline, CDR1 is PRHDT and CDR2 is FYEKMQ (reference sequence).

This clonotype was seen a handful of times. The chain recombines TRBV27 with TRBJ2-7; the match to TRBD2 covers 7 bases. The germline CDR1 and CDR2 sequences are MNHEY and SMNVEV (reference sequence). With 1 base clipped from V and 2 bases from J, the junction kept 5 bases outside the gene matches. The CDR3 runs to 15 residues. CDR3 bases: TGTGCCAGCAGTTTATTACGGACTAGTCCCTACGAGCAGTACTTC. Translating gives CASSLLRTSPYEQYF.

This clonotype turned up a few times. The V call is TRBV28, the J call TRBJ1-6; D is ambiguous. From germline, CDR1 is MDHEN and CDR2 SYDVKM. This CDR3 contains 15 residues. V lost 3 bases and J lost 1, with 7 bases in between. The CDR3 nucleotides read TGTGCCAGCAGTTTTGCGGGGTCCTATAATTCACCCCTCCACTTT. This gives the protein CASSFAGSYNSPLHF.

This clonotype has just a few counts. This chain connects TRBV15 to TRBJ2-7; D is perhaps TRBD1 (5 bases). CDR3 length: 16 residues. V was pared by 5 bases and J by 0 bases, with 17 bases between. Germline assignment: CDR1 LNHNV and CDR2 YYDKDF (reference sequence). DNA for the CDR3: TGTGCCACCAGCCGCCTCAAATCCAGGGTCTCCTACGAGCAGTACGTC. Translated: CATSRLKSRVSYEQYV.

The chain carries TRBV4-1 and TRBJ1-1; no definite D call. V was shortened by 0 bases and J by 11 bases, with 13 bases between the two germline ends. CDR3 length: 13 residues. Germline V gives CDR1 MGHRA, CDR2 YSYEKL. The CDR3 loop is CASSQEEGSMAFF. Written as DNA, the CDR3 is TGCGCCAGCAGCCAAGAAGAAGGCAGTATGGCTTTCTTT.

The chain recombines TRBV7-9 with TRBJ1-2, with D perhaps TRBD1 (6 bases). Germline loops: CDR1 SEHNR, CDR2 FQNEAQ (reference sequence). This CDR3 is 14 amino acids long. The ends were cut back, 5 bases at V and 0 bases at J, with 10 bases in the middle. This CDR3 reads CASSPQGSNYGYTF. CDR3 nucleotide sequence: TGTGCCAGCAGCCCGCAGGGGTCTAACTATGGCTACACCTTC.

The table lists this clonotype with a few counts. CDR3 sequence (DNA): TGTGCCAGCAGCATGGGGTTGAAAGCCTACGAGCAGTACTTC. Translation: CASSMGLKAYEQYF. V and J are TRBV12-3 or TRBV12-4 and TRBJ2-7; D is ambiguous. V lost 6 bases and J 2 bases, leaving 14 bases between the germline ends. This CDR3 has 14 residues.

This chain connects TRBV6-2 or TRBV6-3 to TRBJ2-7; 7 bases are shared with TRBD2. The ends lost 4 bases at V and 3 bases at J; junction bases unmatched: 0. This CDR3 has 12 amino acids. Germline loops: CDR1 MNHEY, CDR2 SVGEGT. The CDR3 sequence: CASSWGGYEQYF. The CDR3 DNA sequence: TGTGCCAGCAGTTGGGGGGGCTACGAGCAGTACTTC.

This clonotype turned up a few times. The chain joins TRBV5-1 to TRBJ2-2; D may be TRBD1 or TRBD2 (5 bases each). The V and J ends lost 4 bases and 8 bases respectively, with 21 bases between them. Germline CDR1 reads SGHRS; CDR2 reads YFSETQ. CDR3 length: 16 residues. The CDR3 nucleotides are TGCGCCAGCAGCCTGCCCAGGCAGGGAGAGTCGGGGGAGCTGTTTTTT. It encodes CASSLPRQGESGELFF.

This clonotype turned up a few times. The rearrangement joins TRBV19 to TRBJ1-5; 7 nucleotides match TRBD1. With 4 bases clipped from V and 0 bases from J, the junction kept 3 bases outside the gene matches. Per germline, CDR1 LNHDA and CDR2 SQIVND (reference sequence). The CDR3 runs 15 residues. The CDR3 bases are TGTGCCAGTAGTAGGACAGGCTATAGCAATCAGCCCCAGCATTTT. Residues: CASSRTGYSNQPQHF.

This clonotype was found a few times. The rearrangement links TRBV7-2 to TRBJ1-1; D is undetermined. The CDR3 covers 13 residues. Germline lookup yields CDR1 SGHTA and CDR2 FQGNSA. V lost 4 bases, J lost 1 base, and 7 bases lay in between. For the CDR3, the DNA is TGTGCCAGCAGCTCCGCCGCGAACACTGAAGCTTTCTTT. Its translation is CASSSAANTEAFF.

The chain combines TRBV15 with TRBJ2-5; perhaps TRBD2 as D (7 bases). Germline-derived CDR1 and CDR2 are LNHNV and YYDKDF (reference sequence). The V and J ends lost 0 bases and 5 bases respectively, with 13 bases between them. There are 15 residues in the CDR3. CDR3 nucleotide sequence: TGTGCCACCAGCAGAGATGCGGGGGCGGGTGAGACCCAGTACTTC. Translation gives CATSRDAGAGETQYF.

J is TRBJ2-1 and V is TRBV5-1, with a tentative D call TRBD1 (5 bases). The V gene lost 4 bases and the J gene lost 9 bases, with 23 bases spanning the gap. The germline V gene has CDR1 SGHRS and CDR2 YFSETQ. The CDR3 is 16 residues long. CDR3 coding DNA: TGCGCCAGCAGCGGGAACTGGGGCAGGGTCGGTGGTGAGCAGTTCTTC. Translation gives CASSGNWGRVGGEQFF.

In its sample, this clonotype was seen many times. V usage is TRBV20-1 and J usage is TRBJ2-5, with D possibly being TRBD1 or TRBD2 (5 bases each). Germline V lookup: CDR1 DFQATT, CDR2 SNEGSKA (reference sequence). The CDR3 sequence is 14 residues long. V was trimmed by 3 bases and J by 4 bases, leaving 15 bases between them. The CDR3 DNA follows: TGCAGTGCTAGGGGGACCTTTTTAAGAGAGACCCAGTACTTC. It encodes CSARGTFLRETQYF.

This clonotype was detected only a few times. The rearrangement joins TRBV3-1 to TRBJ1-1; D perhaps matches TRBD1 (6 bases). The CDR3 extends over 14 amino acids. V was shortened by 3 bases and J by 1 base, with 9 bases between the two germline ends. In germline, CDR1 is LGHDT, CDR2 YNNKEL (reference sequence). In DNA form, the CDR3 reads TGTGCCAGCAGCCATGGACAGCAGAACACTGAAGCTTTCTTT. It translates to CASSHGQQNTEAFF.

The rearrangement links TRBV5-1 to TRBJ2-2; D not certain. Trimming took off 3 bases at V and 5 bases at J, with 11 bases between the two ends. The CDR3 is made up of 14 amino acids. From germline, CDR1 is SGHRS and CDR2 YFSETQ. The CDR3 region has the DNA TGCGCCAGCAGCTGGACCCTGGGGACCGGGGAGCTGTTTTTT. It specifies CASSWTLGTGELFF. The full variable domain, with the rest looked up from reference TRBV5-1 and TRBJ2-2, is KAGVTQTPRYLIKTRGQQVTLSCSPISGHRSVSWYQQTPGQGLQFLFEYFSETQRNKGNFPGRFSGRQFSNSRSEMNVSTLELGDSALYLCASSWTLGTGELFFGEGSRLTVL.

The chain couples TRBV4-2 to TRBJ1-1, with a weak D call TRBD1 (5 bases). CDR3 length: 16 residues. Germline CDR1 and CDR2: LGHNA and YNFKEQ. The germline V and J ends were trimmed by 4 bases and 3 bases, with 18 bases remaining between them. CDR3 loop: CASSPFKGLEDTEAFF. In DNA form, the CDR3 reads TGTGCCAGCAGCCCATTCAAGGGGTTAGAGGACACTGAAGCTTTCTTT.

This clonotype appeared a few times. This chain links TRBV12-3 or TRBV12-4 with TRBJ1-1; D is ambiguous. The CDR3 is made up of 12 amino acids. The germline V and J ends were trimmed by 3 bases and 7 bases, with 9 bases remaining between them. CDR3: CASSLARGEAFF. For the CDR3, the DNA is TGTGCCAGCAGTTTGGCCCGGGGTGAAGCTTTCTTT.

V usage is TRBV18 and J usage is TRBJ2-1; D is perhaps TRBD1 or TRBD2 (6 bases each). CDR3 length: 14 amino acids. Trimming removed 3 bases at V and 6 bases at J, with 12 bases between. Germline V CDR1 and CDR2: KGHSH, LQKENI. CDR3 DNA: TGTGCCAGCTCACCCCGACAGGAGGGCAATGAGCAGTTCTTC. It translates to CASSPRQEGNEQFF.

This clonotype was counted between two and nine times. The CDR3 protein is CATSREAVAMDGAFF. DNA for the CDR3: TGTGCCACCAGCAGAGAGGCAGTCGCGATGGATGGAGCTTTCTTT. The gene calls are TRBV15 and TRBJ1-1; no clear D gene. Germline V gene lookup returns CDR1 LNHNV and CDR2 YYDKDF (reference sequence). The CDR3 has 15 amino acids. The V and J ends lost 0 bases and 10 bases respectively, with 18 bases between them.

This chain joins TRBV7-2 and TRBJ2-7; 7 nucleotides line up with TRBD2. The trim removed 8 bases at V and 1 base at J, leaving 5 bases unmatched. Germline CDR1 and CDR2: SGHTA and FQGNSA. The CDR3 contains 13 residues. The CDR3, as DNA: TGTGCCAGCTGCCCAGCGGGGTCCTACGAGCAGTACTTC. Protein: CASCPAGSYEQYF.

This chain joins TRBV5-1 and TRBJ1-4; maybe TRBD1 (5 bases). The CDR3 loop spans 14 amino acids. Germline loops: CDR1 SGHRS, CDR2 YFSETQ. Trimming cost V 7 bases and J 4 bases, with 14 bases left between them. This CDR3 reads CASSYGARNEKLFF. CDR3 nucleotide sequence: TGCGCCAGCTCGTACGGGGCCCGTAATGAAAAACTGTTTTTT.

This chain connects TRBV6-5 to TRBJ1-2; D is undetermined. V lost 0 bases and J 3 bases, leaving 14 bases between the germline ends. The CDR3 is made up of 16 amino acids. The germline V gene has CDR1 MNHEY and CDR2 SVGAGI. The CDR3 here is CASSYSGLPVDYGYTF. The CDR3 nucleotides read TGTGCCAGCAGTTACTCGGGCCTCCCGGTGGACTATGGCTACACCTTC.

This chain connects TRBV27 to TRBJ1-4; weak D call: TRBD1 (5 bases). This CDR3 region has 13 residues. Germline V CDR1 and CDR2: MNHEY, SMNVEV (reference sequence). V was cut by 3 bases and J by 7 bases, with 9 bases left in between. As DNA, the CDR3 is TGTGCCAGCAGTTTCTCAGGGCTTGAAAAACTGTTTTTT. Translated: CASSFSGLEKLFF.

In this sample, this clonotype turned up a few times. The chain combines TRBV10-3 with TRBJ2-1; the match to TRBD2 covers 15 bases. The V and J ends lost 0 bases and 0 bases, in that order; junction bases with no gene match: 9. Germline assignment: CDR1 ENHRY and CDR2 SYGVKD. The CDR3 covers 21 residues. This CDR3 reads CAISESTPGTSGGSSYNEQFF. CDR3 in DNA: TGTGCCATCAGTGAGTCAACCCCCGGGACTAGCGGGGGGAGCTCCTACAATGAGCAGTTCTTC.